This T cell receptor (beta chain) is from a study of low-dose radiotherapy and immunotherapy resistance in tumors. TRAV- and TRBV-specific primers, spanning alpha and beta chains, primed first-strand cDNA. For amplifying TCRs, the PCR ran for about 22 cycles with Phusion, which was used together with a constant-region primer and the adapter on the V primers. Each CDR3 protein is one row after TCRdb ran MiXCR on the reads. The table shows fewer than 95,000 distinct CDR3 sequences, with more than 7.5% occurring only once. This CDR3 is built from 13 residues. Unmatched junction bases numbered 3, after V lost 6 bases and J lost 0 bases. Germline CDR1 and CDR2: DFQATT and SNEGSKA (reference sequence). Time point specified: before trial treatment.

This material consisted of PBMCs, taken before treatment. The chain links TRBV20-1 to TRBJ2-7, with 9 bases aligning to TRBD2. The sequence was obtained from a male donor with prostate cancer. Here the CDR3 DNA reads TGCAGTGCCCTAGCGGGGCACTCCTACGAGCAGTACTTC. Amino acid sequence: CSALAGHSYEQYF.